This T cell receptor beta chain came from a study of shared clonotypes between healthy human individuals. Looking at the study overall: Three plates were used per donor for CD4 naive, three for CD4 memory, two for CD8 naive and one for CD8 memory. The study's findings and limits: With a few donors compared, 5% to 5.5% of naive CD4 clonotypes were shared. Larger richness was generally estimated for naive than memory subsets.

Division of CD4+ cells produced a CD45RA+ naive subset and a CD45RA-negative memory subset. As for this clone: Its specificity is unknown.

Germline V CDR1 and CDR2: SGHRS, YFSETQ. With V trimmed by 0 bases and J by 2 bases, 6 bases remained unmatched. CDR3 size: 16 residues. Only in-frame clones appear in the TCRdb table, and some are missing; sequencing was by immunoSEQ multiplex PCR. Among over 850,000 clones listed, about 84% were seen once. The TCR originated in a man younger than 30 in good health. Some clones in this sample may be carry-over from other donors' samples. The V call is TRBV5-1, the J call TRBJ2-5; the match to TRBD2 covers 8 bases. Sequencing input: memory CD4+ T cells from PBMCs. Sample subset: CD45RA-negative fraction. DNA of the CDR3: TGCGCCAGCAGCTTGGTCGGGGTAGCGGGGCAAGAGACCCAGTACTTC. Translated: CASSLVGVAGQETQYF.